The clone carrying this T cell receptor beta chain was observed once. The sample belongs to a study of STAT5B mutations in CD4+ large granular lymphocyte leukemia. The CDR3 has 13 residues. Trimming took off 8 bases at V and 8 bases at J, with 21 bases between the two ends. Germline assignment: CDR1 SQVTM and CDR2 ANQGSEA. Some clones are missing from TCRdb's copy, which holds only in-frame ones; the method was immunoSEQ multiplex PCR. The sample consists of some 45,000 clones, 80% to 90% of them appearing once. The clonotype originates from a human donor in good health. Sequencing input: CD4+ T cells from blood buffy coats. This chain links TRBV29-1 with TRBJ1-2; no clear D. The CDR3 spells CSSNGDEERGYTF. The CDR3, as DNA: TGCAGCTCGAACGGGGATGAAGAGCGGGGCTACACCTTC.